The text below deals with one T cell receptor beta chain. The sample originates from a study of PD-L1 blockade in urothelial cancer. Study context: In the patient group, about 90% of the roughly 29 were males with bladder-origin urothelial cancer. Researchers found blood samples held a median of around 140,000 T cells.

Regarding time point: pretreatment peripheral blood. Patients had locally advanced or metastatic urothelial carcinoma. The length of the CDR3 is 16 residues. From germline, CDR1 is LGHNA and CDR2 YNFKEQ. The trim removed 4 bases at V and 4 bases at J, leaving 11 bases unmatched. Every PCR got spiked synthetic TCR analog templates. TCRdb keeps only in-frame clones here, not all; method: immunoSEQ multiplex PCR. In the table there are some 71,000 clones, around four fifths of which are singletons. The gene calls are TRBV4-2 and TRBJ1-2, with 8 bases that match TRBD1. The TCR sequence derives from a man aged 40-49 years with urothelial cancer. Sequenced here: PBMCs, sampled around atezolizumab (anti-PD-L1) treatment. This chain's CDR3 is CASSLSGTGALYGYTF. The CDR3 region has the DNA TGTGCCAGCAGCCTCTCCGGGACAGGTGCCCTCTATGGCTACACCTTC.